This entry lists 2 T cell receptor beta chains sequenced from one sample in a study of cytomegalovirus exposure and HLA in healthy donors. Primers included in the PCR were 60 Vbeta and 13 Jbeta primers. The data were produced by immunoSEQ multiplex PCR, yet TCRdb's version contains in-frame clones alone and is incomplete. The sample lists roughly 240,000 clones, over 75% occurring once. Sequences were obtained from PBMCs. All receptors come from a boy younger than 18 in good health and CMV-seronegative.

This clone was seen just once. The V gene is TRBV30, the J gene TRBJ2-1, with TRBD1 as a possible D gene (6 bases). Trimming removed 5 bases at V and 1 base at J, with 15 bases between. Germline V gives CDR1 GTSNPN, CDR2 SVGIG (reference sequence). The CDR3 covers 15 residues. Here the CDR3 DNA reads TGTGCCTGGTCACAGGGTATAACATCCTACAATGAGCAGTTCTTC. It yields the protein CAWSQGITSYNEQFF. The variable domain in full, with the rest retrieved from reference TRBV30 and TRBJ2-1, is SQTIHQWPATLVQPVGSPLSLECTVEGTSNPNLYWYRQAAGRGLQLLFYSVGIGQISSEVPQNLSASRPQDRQFILSSKKLLLSDSGFYLCAWSQGITSYNEQFFGPGTRLTVL.

V and J are TRBV2 and TRBJ1-1, with 8 bases identical to TRBD1. Germline V gives CDR1 SNHLY, CDR2 FYNNEI. V lost 3 bases, J lost 11 bases, and 2 bases stayed unmatched. The CDR3 runs to 11 residues. The CDR3 nucleotides read TGTGCCAGCAGTGAGACAGGGGTCGCTTTCTTT. It translates to CASSETGVAFF.